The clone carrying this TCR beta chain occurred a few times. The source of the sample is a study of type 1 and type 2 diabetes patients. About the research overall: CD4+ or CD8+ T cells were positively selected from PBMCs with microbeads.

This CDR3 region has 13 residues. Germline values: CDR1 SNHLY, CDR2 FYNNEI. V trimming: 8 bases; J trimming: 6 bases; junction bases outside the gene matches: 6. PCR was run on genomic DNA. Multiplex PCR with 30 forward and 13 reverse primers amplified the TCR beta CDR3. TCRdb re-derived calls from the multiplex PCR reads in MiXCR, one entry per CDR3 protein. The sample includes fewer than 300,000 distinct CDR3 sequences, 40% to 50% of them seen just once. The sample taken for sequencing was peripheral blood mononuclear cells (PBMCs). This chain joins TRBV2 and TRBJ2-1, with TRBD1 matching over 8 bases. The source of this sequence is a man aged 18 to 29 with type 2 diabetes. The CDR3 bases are TGTGCCAGCGCGGACAGGGTGCGCAATGAGCAGTTCTTC. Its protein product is CASADRVRNEQFF.